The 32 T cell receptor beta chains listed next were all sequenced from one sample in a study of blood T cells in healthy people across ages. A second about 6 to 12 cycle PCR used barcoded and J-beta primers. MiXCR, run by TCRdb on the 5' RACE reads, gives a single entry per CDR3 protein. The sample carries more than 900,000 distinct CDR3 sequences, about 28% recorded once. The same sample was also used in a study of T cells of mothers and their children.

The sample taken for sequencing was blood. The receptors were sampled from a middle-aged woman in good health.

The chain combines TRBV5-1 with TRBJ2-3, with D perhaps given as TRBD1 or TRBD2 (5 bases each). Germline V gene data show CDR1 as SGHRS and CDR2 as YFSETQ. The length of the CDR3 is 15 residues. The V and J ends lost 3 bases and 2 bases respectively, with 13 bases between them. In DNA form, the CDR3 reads TGCGCCAGCAGCTATGAGGGGAGATACACAGATACGCAGTATTTT. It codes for CASSYEGRYTDTQYF.

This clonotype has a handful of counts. The CDR3 region is CASSDRRQGGNSPLHF. CDR3 DNA sequence: TGTGCCAGCAGTGACCGAAGACAGGGAGGTAATTCACCCCTCCACTTT. The J gene is TRBJ1-6, the V gene TRBV25-1; 7 bases are a match to TRBD1. The CDR3 loop spans 16 amino acids. Per the germline V gene, CDR1 is MGHDK and CDR2 is SYGVNS. Trimming at V came to 3 bases and at J to 6 bases, leaving 8 bases not matched to a gene. Filled out from reference TRBV25-1 and TRBJ1-6, the complete variable domain reads EADIYQTPRYLVIGTGKKITLECSQTMGHDKMYWYQQDPGMELHLIHYSYGVNSTEKGDLSSESTVSRIRTEHFPLTLESARPSHTSQYLCASSDRRQGGNSPLHFGNGTRLTVT.

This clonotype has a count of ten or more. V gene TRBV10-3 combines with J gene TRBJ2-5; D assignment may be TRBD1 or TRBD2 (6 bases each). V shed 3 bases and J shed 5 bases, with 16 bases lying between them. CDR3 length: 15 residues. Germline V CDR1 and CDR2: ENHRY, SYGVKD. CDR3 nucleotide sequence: TGTGCCATCAGTGAAGGAGGGGGGAGAGAGGAGACCCAGTACTTC. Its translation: CAISEGGGREETQYF.

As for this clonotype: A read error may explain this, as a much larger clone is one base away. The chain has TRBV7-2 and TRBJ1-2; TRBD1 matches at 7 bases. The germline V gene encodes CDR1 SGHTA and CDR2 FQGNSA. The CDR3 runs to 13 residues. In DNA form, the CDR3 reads TGTGCCTGCAGCCGGGACAGAGAATATGGCTACACCTTC. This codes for CACSRDREYGYTF.

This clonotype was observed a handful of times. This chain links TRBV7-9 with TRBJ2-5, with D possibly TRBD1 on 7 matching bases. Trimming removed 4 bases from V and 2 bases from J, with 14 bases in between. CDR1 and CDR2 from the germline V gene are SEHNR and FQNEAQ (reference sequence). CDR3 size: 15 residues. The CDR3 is CASSWRDSDQETQYF. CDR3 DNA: TGTGCCAGCAGCTGGAGGGACAGCGATCAAGAGACCCAGTACTTC. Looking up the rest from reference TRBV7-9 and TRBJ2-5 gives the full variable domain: DTGVSQNPRHKITKRGQNVTFRCDPISEHNRLYWYRQTLGQGPEFLTYFQNEAQLEKSRLLSDRFSAERPKGSFSTLEIQRTEQGDSAMYLCASSWRDSDQETQYFGPGTRLLVL.

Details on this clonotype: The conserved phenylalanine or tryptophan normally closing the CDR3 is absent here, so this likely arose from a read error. The CDR3 nucleotides are TGTGCCATCAGTGGTTGGACAGGGGGCAACACTGAAGCTTTCTGT. It yields the protein CAISGWTGGNTEAFC. V and J are TRBV10-3 and TRBJ1-1; 11 positions match TRBD1. The CDR3 is made up of 15 amino acids. With 4 bases clipped from V and 2 bases from J, the junction kept 3 bases outside the gene matches. CDR1 and CDR2 from the germline V gene are ENHRY and SYGVKD.

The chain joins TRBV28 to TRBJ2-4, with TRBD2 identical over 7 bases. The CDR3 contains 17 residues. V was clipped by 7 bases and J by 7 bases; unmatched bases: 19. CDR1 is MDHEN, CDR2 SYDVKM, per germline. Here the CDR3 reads CASTLGGGRAIRNIQYF. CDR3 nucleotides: TGTGCCAGCACTCTGGGGGGAGGGCGGGCGATTAGGAACATTCAGTACTTC.

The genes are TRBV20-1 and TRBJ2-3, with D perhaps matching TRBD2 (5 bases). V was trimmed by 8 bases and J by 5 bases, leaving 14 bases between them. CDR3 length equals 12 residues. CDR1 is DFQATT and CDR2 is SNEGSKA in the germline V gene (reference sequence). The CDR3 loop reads CSTEGGIDTQYF. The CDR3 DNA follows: TGCAGTACCGAGGGTGGTATAGATACGCAGTATTTT.

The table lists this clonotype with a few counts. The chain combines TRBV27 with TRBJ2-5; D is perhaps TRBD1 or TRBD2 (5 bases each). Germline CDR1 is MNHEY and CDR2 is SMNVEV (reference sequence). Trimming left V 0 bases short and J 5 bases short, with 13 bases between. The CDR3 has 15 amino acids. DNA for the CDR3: TGTGCCAGCAGTTTATCAGCCAACTGGGGGGAGACCCAGTACTTC. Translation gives CASSLSANWGETQYF.

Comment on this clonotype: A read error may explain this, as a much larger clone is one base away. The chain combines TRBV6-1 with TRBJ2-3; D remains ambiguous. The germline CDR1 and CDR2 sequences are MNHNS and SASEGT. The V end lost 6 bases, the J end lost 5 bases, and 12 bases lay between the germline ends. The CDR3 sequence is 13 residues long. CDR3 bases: TGTGCCAGCAGGGGCATCCCGGGAGATACGCAGTATTTT. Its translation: CASRGIPGDTQYF.

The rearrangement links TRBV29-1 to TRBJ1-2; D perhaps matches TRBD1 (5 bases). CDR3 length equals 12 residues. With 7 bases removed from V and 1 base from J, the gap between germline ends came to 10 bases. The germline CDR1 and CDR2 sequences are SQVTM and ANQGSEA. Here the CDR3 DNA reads TGCAGCGCCGGGACGGATAACTATGGCTACACCTTC. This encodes CSAGTDNYGYTF.

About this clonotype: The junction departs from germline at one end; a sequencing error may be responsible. The CDR3 protein is CASFDRSNQPRHF. The CDR3 DNA reads as TGTGCCAGCTTTGACAGGTCCAATCAGCCCCGGCATTTT. This chain joins TRBV9 and TRBJ1-5, with D tentatively TRBD1 (6 bases). Germline V lookup: CDR1 SGDLS, CDR2 YYNGEE. CDR3 length equals 13 residues. Filled out from reference TRBV9 and TRBJ1-5, the complete variable domain reads DSGVTQTPKHLITATGQRVTLRCSPRSGDLSVYWYQQSLDQGLQFLIQYYNGEERAKGNILERFSAQQFPDLHSELNLSSLELGDSALYFCASFDRSNQPRHFGDGTRLSIL.

The chain's CDR3 is CASTLGHSPYEQYF. In nucleotides, the CDR3 is TGTGCCAGCACCCTCGGTCACAGCCCCTACGAGCAGTACTTC. This chain connects TRBV11-2 to TRBJ2-7; D uncertain. Germline lookup yields CDR1 SGHAT and CDR2 FQNNGV. Trimming took 7 bases from V and 2 from J, leaving 15 bases between them. The CDR3 is 14 residues long.

The CDR3 DNA reads TGTGCCAGCTCACCACCTCGAGGACCGAGGGGAAACGAGCAGTACTTC. Encoded protein: CASSPPRGPRGNEQYF. The chain has TRBV18 and TRBJ2-7; D assignment may be TRBD1 or TRBD2 (5 bases each). The CDR3 has 16 residues. The germline V gene encodes CDR1 KGHSH and CDR2 LQKENI. V dropped 0 bases and J dropped 5 bases, with 17 bases sitting between them.

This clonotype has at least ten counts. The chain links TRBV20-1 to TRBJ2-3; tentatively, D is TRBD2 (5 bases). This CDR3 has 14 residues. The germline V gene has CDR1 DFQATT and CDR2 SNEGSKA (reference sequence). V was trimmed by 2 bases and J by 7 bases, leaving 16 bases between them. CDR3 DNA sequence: TGCAGTGCTAGACCTGGACTCAATGGGAATACGCAGTATTTT. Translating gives CSARPGLNGNTQYF.

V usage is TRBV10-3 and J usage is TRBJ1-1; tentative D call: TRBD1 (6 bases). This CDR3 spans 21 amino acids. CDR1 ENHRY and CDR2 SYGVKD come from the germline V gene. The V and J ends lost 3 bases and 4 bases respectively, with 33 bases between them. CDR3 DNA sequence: TGTGCCATCAGTGATGGTTCCCTTGTTCGGGACTGGGGGGCTTTGAGCACTGAAGCTTTCTTT. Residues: CAISDGSLVRDWGALSTEAFF.

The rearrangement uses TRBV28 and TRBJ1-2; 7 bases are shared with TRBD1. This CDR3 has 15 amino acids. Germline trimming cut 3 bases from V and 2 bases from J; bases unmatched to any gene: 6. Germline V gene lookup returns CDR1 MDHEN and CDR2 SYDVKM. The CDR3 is CASSFPRGTNYGYTF. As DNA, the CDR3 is TGTGCCAGCAGTTTTCCCAGGGGGACGAACTATGGCTACACCTTC.

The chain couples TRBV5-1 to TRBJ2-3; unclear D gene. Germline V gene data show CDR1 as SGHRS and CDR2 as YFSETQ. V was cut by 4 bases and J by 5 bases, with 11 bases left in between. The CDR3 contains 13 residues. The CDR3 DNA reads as TGCGCCAGCAGCCCCCTTCTGATAGATACGCAGTATTTT. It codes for CASSPLLIDTQYF.

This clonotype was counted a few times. The CDR3 region has the DNA TGTGCCAGCAGTTTCGGCAGGGGGCCTGGTCAGCCCCAGCATTTT. It codes for CASSFGRGPGQPQHF. The V and J genes are TRBV28 and TRBJ1-5, with 8 bases that match TRBD1. Losses at the gene ends were 3 bases for V and 6 bases for J; bases not matched to a gene: 7. This CDR3 has 15 amino acids. CDR1 MDHEN and CDR2 SYDVKM come from the germline V gene. Complete variable domain (other parts from reference TRBV28 and TRBJ1-5): DVKVTQSSRYLVKRTGEKVFLECVQDMDHENMFWYRQDPGLGLRLIYFSYDVKMKEKGDIPEGYSVSREKKERFSLILESASTNQTSMYLCASSFGRGPGQPQHFGDGTRLSIL.

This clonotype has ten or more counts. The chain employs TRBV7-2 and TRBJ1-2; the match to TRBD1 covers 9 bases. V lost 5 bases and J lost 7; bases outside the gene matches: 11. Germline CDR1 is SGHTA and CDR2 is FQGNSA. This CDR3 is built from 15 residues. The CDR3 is CASSQTNSGQGGYTF. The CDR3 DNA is TGTGCCAGCAGCCAAACCAACTCGGGACAGGGTGGCTACACCTTC.

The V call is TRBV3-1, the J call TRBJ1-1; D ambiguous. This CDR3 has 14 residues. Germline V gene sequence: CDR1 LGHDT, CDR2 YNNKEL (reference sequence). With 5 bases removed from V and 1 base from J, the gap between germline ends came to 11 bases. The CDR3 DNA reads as TGTGCCAGCAGCGACCGTACGCCGAACACTGAAGCTTTCTTT. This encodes CASSDRTPNTEAFF.

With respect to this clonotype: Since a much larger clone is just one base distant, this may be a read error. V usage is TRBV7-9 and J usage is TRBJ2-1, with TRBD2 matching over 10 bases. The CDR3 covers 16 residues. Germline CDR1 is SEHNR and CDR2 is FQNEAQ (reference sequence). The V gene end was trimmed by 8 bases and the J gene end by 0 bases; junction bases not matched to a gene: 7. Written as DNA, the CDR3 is TGTGCCAGCGGCCCCAAGCGGGGGGGCTCCTACAATGAGCAGTTCTTC. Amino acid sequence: CASGPKRGGSYNEQFF.

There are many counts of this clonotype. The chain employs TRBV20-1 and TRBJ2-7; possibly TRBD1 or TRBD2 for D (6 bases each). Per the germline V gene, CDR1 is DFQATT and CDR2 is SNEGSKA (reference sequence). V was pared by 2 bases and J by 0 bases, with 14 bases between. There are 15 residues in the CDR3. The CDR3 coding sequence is TGCAGTGCTAGAAGAACAGGGACTTACTCCTACGAGCAGTACTTC. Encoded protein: CSARRTGTYSYEQYF.

Written as DNA, the CDR3 is TGTGCCATCAGTGAGTACCAGCCGGGACAGCCGCCTTCGAAGCAGTACTTC. This codes for CAISEYQPGQPPSKQYF. V and J are TRBV10-3 and TRBJ2-5, with 7 bases fitting TRBD1. Germline values: CDR1 ENHRY, CDR2 SYGVKD. This CDR3 is built from 17 residues. The V gene end was trimmed by 1 base and the J gene end by 11 bases; junction bases not matched to a gene: 19.

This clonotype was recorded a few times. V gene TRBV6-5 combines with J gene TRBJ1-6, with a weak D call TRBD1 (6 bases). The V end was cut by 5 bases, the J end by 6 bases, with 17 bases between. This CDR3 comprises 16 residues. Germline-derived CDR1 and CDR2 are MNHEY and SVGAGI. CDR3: CASSQSPGEGNSPLHF. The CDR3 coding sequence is TGTGCCAGCAGTCAGAGCCCAGGGGAGGGTAATTCACCCCTCCACTTT.

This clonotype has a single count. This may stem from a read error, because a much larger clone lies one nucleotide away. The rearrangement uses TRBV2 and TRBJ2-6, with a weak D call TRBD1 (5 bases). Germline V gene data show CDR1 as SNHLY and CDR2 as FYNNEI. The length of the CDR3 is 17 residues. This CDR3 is CASSEEVMTSGANVPTF. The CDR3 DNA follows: TGTGCCAGCAGTGAAGAAGTGATGACCTCTGGGGCCAACGTCCCGACTTTC.

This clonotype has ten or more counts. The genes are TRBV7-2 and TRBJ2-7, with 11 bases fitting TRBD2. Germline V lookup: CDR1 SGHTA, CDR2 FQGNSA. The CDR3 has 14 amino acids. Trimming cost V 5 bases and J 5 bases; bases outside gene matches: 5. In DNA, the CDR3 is TGTGCCAGCAGCGCGACTAGCGGGGTCCACGAGCAGTACTTC. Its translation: CASSATSGVHEQYF.

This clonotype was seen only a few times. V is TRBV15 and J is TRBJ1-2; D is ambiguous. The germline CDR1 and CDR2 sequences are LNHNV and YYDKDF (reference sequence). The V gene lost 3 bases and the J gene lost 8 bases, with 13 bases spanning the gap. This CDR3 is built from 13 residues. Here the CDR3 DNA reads TGTGCCACCAGCAGTCGTACGGCTCAGGGCTACACCTTC. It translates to CATSSRTAQGYTF.

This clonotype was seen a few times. The CDR3 protein is CASRASPYNEQFF. The DNA for the CDR3 is TGTGCCAGCAGAGCATCCCCCTACAATGAGCAGTTCTTC. This chain links TRBV27 with TRBJ2-1; D is undetermined. The V end was cut by 6 bases, the J end by 2 bases, with 8 bases between. The germline V gene encodes CDR1 MNHEY and CDR2 SMNVEV (reference sequence). The CDR3 loop spans 13 amino acids.

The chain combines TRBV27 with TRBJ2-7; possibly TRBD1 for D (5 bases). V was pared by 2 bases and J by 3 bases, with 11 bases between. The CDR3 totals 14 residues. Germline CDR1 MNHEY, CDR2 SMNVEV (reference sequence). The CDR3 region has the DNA TGTGCCAGCAGTTTAGGGGCTGGGTACTACGAGCAGTACTTC. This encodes CASSLGAGYYEQYF.

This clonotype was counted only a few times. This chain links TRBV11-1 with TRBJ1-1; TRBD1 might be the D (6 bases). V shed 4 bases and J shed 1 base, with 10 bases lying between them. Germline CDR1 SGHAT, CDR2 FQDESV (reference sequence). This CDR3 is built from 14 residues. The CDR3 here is CASSWDNSNTEAFF. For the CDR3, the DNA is TGTGCCAGCAGCTGGGACAATTCGAACACTGAAGCTTTCTTT.

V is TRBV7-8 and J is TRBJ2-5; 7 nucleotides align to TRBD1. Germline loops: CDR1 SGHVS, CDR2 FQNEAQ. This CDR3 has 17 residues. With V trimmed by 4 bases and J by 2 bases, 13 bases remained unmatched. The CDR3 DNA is TGTGCCAGCAGCTCCCCACGAACCCGACAGGGACAAGAGACCCAGTACTTC. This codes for CASSSPRTRQGQETQYF.